The rows below give T cell receptor beta chains drawn from one sample of a study of cytomegalovirus exposure and HLA in healthy donors. Sequenced by immunoSEQ multiplex PCR; TCRdb stores in-frame clones only, minus some. This sample has roughly 170,000 clones, with just over 75% found just once. Sequencing was carried out using PBMCs. Receptor source: a woman aged 30 to 39 in good health and CMV-seropositive. The CDR3 runs from the conserved cysteine through the conserved F or W. Fields, in order: clone size, J gene, V gene, D gene, CDR3 DNA, CDR3 protein. A D gene is named only where the DNA matches it firmly. Not every row has a clone size; where given, it reads once, few, many or a size class.

. TRBJ2-7 TRBV25-1 TRBD1 TGTGCCAGCAGTGAATGGGACAGCTACGAGCAGTACTTC CASSEWDSYEQYF
few TRBJ2-1 TRBV5-6 . TGTGCCAGCAGGGGGGGTCAGGTCACTGAGCAGTTCTTC CASRGGQVTEQFF
. TRBJ2-7 TRBV4-1 TRBD2 TGCGCCAGCAGCTTTCTAGCGGACCCGATCTACGAGCAGTACTTC CASSFLADPIYEQYF
. TRBJ2-7 TRBV29-1 . TGCAGCGTTGTTGGTACAGAATTTAACTACGAGCAGTACTTC CSVVGTEFNYEQYF
. TRBJ2-3 TRBV30 . TGTGCCTGGTTCGAGAGGGAAACAGATACGCAGTATTTT CAWFERETDTQYF
. TRBJ2-7 TRBV2 . TGTGCCAGCAGAGAGGTTTGGCCCTACTACGAGCAGTACTTC CASREVWPYYEQYF
few TRBJ2-7 TRBV11-2 TRBD1 TGTGCCAGCAGCCTAGGACAGGGGGTTATCGACGAGCAGTACTTC CASSLGQGVIDEQYF
once TRBJ2-7 TRBV11-3 TRBD1 TGTGCCAGCAGCGATGGACAGGGGGCGGGGGAGCAGTACTTC CASSDGQGAGEQYF
. TRBJ1-5 TRBV7-8 . TGTGCCAGCAGCTTATTTGCTGCGACAGATCAGCCCCAGCATTTT CASSLFAATDQPQHF
. TRBJ1-1 TRBV6-1 . TGTGCCAGCAGTACCCGACAGGTGAACACTGAAGCTTTCTTT CASSTRQVNTEAFF
. TRBJ1-1 TRBV27 TRBD1 TGTGCCAGCAGTCCCGGGACAGGGAACACTGAAGCTTTCTTT CASSPGTGNTEAFF
. TRBJ1-1 TRBV11-1 . TGTGCCAGCAGCTTCATACGGTTGAACACTGAAGCTTTCTTT CASSFIRLNTEAFF
. TRBJ2-1 TRBV5-1 TRBD1 TGCGCCAGCAGCTGGGGGACAGGGGTCAATGAGCAGTTCTTC CASSWGTGVNEQFF
. TRBJ1-2 TRBV20-1 . TGCAGTGCTAGATTCAATTATGGCTACACCTTC CSARFNYGYTF
. TRBJ2-7 TRBV5-1 TRBD2 TGCGCCAGCAGCTTGAACGAGGCGGGAGGGGTATTCTCCTACGAGCAGTACTTC CASSLNEAGGVFSYEQYF
once TRBJ2-1 TRBV11-2 . TGTGCCAGCAGCTTCGAGTTCTCCTACAATGAGCAGTTCTTC CASSFEFSYNEQFF
. TRBJ2-7 TRBV9 . TGTGCCAGCAGCGTAGGGCGGGACTACGAGCAGTACTTC CASSVGRDYEQYF
. TRBJ1-1 TRBV19 TRBD1 TGTGCCAGTAGGGGACAGGGGATGGGTGCTGAAGCTTTCTTT CASRGQGMGAEAFF
. TRBJ1-2 TRBV30 . TGTGCCTGGAGTGTACTAGGTCGGGGGAACTATGGCTACACCTTC CAWSVLGRGNYGYTF
. TRBJ1-4 TRBV9 . TGTGCCAGCAGCGTAGGGACAGTAGGAGCTGGCGAAAAACTGTTTTTT CASSVGTVGAGEKLFF
. TRBJ2-5 TRBV5-1 TRBD1 TGCGCCAGCAGCCGACAGGGGCAACAAGAGACCCAGTACTTC CASSRQGQQETQYF
. TRBJ2-5 TRBV2 . TGTGCCAGCAGTGAACTGGGGACATCCCTGGGGGAGACCCAGTACTTC CASSELGTSLGETQYF
. TRBJ1-4 TRBV18 . TGTGCCAGCTCACTAAAAAACCCCCGGTATGCAACTAATGAAAAACTGTTTTTT CASSLKNPRYATNEKLFF
. TRBJ2-2 TRBV19 . TGTGCCAGTAGTTTCGACACGGTGAACACCGGGGAGCTGTTTTTT CASSFDTVNTGELFF
. TRBJ2-7 TRBV7-8 TRBD1 TGTGCCAGCAGCTTCACTCCGGGACAGGGGACCTACGAGCAGTACTTC CASSFTPGQGTYEQYF
. TRBJ2-7 TRBV12-5 TRBD1 TGTGCTAGTGGTTTGGGACAGGGTCGGACCTACGAGCAGTACTTC CASGLGQGRTYEQYF
. TRBJ1-5 TRBV28 TRBD1 TGTGCCAGCAGTTTAGGGACAGGTAGCAATCAGCCCCAGCATTTT CASSLGTGSNQPQHF
. TRBJ2-5 TRBV6-1 TRBD2 TGTGCCAGCAGGGCGGGGGACGCTCAAGAGACCCAGTACTTC CASRAGDAQETQYF
once TRBJ2-3 TRBV6-1 . TGTGCCGGCCAAGGACTTCACACAGATACGCAGTATTTT CAGQGLHTDTQYF
. TRBJ2-1 TRBV4-3 TRBD1 TGCGCCAGCAGCGACGACAGGGGACATGAGCAGTTCTTC CASSDDRGHEQFF
. TRBJ2-5 TRBV28 . TGTGCCAGCAGTTCTTATCGATGGGGGCAAGGAGAGACCCAGTACTTC CASSSYRWGQGETQYF
. TRBJ2-7 TRBV4-3 . TGCGCCAGCAGCCAAGACATCAGGTCCTACGAGCAGTACTTC CASSQDIRSYEQYF
once TRBJ2-1 TRBV28 . TGTGCCAGCAGTGCCCCCCGCGGGATTACGACCAATGAGCAGTTCTTC CASSAPRGITTNEQFF
few TRBJ1-3 TRBV30 . TGTGCCTGGAGTGTACGCTCCAGGTCTGGAAACACCATATATTTT CAWSVRSRSGNTIYF
. TRBJ2-2 TRBV5-1 . TGCGCCAGCAGCTTGGAGTTCAGTGCCGGGGAGCTGTTTTTT CASSLEFSAGELFF
. TRBJ1-1 TRBV7-2 . TGTGCCAGCAGCTTAGTAGGTCGGGGTGAAGCTTTCTTT CASSLVGRGEAFF
. TRBJ2-5 TRBV27 TRBD2 TGTGCCAGCAGTCCAGGGACTAGCGGTTACCCTGGGACCCAGTACTTC CASSPGTSGYPGTQYF
. TRBJ2-7 TRBV7-2 TRBD2 TGTGCCAGCAGCTCCCTGGGACTAGCGGGGAGCGAGCAGTACTTC CASSSLGLAGSEQYF
. TRBJ1-1 TRBV6-4 TRBD1 TGTGCCAGCAGGAGACAGGGAGACACTGAAGCTTTCTTT CASRRQGDTEAFF
. TRBJ2-1 TRBV30 . TGTGCCTGGAGTCTAGACAGCTCCTACAATGAGCAGTTCTTC CAWSLDSSYNEQFF